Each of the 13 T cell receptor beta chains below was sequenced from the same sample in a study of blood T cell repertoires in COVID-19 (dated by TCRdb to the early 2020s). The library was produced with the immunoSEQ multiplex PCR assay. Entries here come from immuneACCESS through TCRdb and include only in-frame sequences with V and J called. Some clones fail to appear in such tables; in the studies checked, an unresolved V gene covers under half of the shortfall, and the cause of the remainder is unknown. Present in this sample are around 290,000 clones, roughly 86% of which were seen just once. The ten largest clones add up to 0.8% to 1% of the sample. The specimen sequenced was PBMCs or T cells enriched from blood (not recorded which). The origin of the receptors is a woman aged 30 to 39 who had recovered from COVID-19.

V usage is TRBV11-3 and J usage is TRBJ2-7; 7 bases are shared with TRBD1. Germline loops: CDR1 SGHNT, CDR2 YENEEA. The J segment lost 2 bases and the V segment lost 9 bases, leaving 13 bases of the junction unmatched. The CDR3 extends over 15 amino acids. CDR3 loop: CARGQTGTDAYEQYF. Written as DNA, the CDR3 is TGTGCCAGGGGTCAAACCGGGACAGACGCCTACGAGCAGTACTTC.

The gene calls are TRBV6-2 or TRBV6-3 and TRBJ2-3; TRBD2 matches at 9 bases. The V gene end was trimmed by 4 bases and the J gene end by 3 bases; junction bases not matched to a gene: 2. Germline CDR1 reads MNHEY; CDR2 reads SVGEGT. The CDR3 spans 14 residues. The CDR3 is CASSWTSETDTQYF. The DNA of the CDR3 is TGTGCCAGCAGTTGGACTAGCGAAACAGATACGCAGTATTTT.

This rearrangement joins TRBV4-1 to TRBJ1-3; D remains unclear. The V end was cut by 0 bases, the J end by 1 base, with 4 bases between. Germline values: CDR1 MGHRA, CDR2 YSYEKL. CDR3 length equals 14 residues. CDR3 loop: CASSQDTSGNTIYF. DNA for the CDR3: TGCGCCAGCAGCCAAGACACTTCTGGAAACACCATATATTTT.

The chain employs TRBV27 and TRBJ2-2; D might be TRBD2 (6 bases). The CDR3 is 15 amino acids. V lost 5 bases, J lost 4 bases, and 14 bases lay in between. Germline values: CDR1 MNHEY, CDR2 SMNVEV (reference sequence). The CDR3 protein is CASSPLAGGTGELFF. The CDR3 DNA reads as TGTGCCAGCAGTCCCCTCGCCGGGGGCACCGGGGAGCTGTTTTTT.

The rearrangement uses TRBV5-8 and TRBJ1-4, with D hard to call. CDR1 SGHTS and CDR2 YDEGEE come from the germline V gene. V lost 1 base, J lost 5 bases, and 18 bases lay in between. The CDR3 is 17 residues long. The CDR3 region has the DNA TGTGCCAGCAGCTTGCTCAGGCCGGCAGCGGGAAATGAAAAACTGTTTTTT. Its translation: CASSLLRPAAGNEKLFF.

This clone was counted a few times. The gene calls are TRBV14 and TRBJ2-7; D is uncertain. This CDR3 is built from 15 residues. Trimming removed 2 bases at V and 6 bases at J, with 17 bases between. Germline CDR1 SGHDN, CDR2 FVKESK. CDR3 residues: CASSQRAGRPGEQYF. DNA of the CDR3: TGTGCCAGCAGCCAACGTGCTGGCCGCCCAGGCGAGCAGTACTTC.

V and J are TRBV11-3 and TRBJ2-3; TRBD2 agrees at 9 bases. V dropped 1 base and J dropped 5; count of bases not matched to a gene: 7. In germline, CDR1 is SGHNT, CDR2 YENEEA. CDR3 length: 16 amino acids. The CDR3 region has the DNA TGTGCCAGCAGCTTAGGGCGCGGGGGGGCCAGAGATACGCAGTATTTT. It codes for CASSLGRGGARDTQYF.

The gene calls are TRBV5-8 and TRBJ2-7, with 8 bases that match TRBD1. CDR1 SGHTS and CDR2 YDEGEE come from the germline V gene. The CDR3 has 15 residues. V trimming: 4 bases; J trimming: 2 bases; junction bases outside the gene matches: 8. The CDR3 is CASSPGQGRTYEQYF. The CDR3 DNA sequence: TGTGCCAGCAGCCCCGGACAGGGACGGACCTACGAGCAGTACTTC. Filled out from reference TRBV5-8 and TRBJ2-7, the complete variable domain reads EAGVTQSPTHLIKTRGQQATLRCSPISGHTSVYWYQQALGLGLQFLLWYDEGEERNRGNFPPRFSGRQFPNYSSELNVNALELEDSALYLCASSPGQGRTYEQYFGPGTRLTVT.

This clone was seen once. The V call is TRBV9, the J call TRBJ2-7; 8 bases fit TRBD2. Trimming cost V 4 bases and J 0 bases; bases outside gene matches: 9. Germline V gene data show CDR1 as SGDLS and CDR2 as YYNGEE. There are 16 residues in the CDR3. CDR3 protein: CASSPGGETVSYEQYF. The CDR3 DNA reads TGTGCCAGCAGCCCCGGGGGGGAGACAGTCTCCTACGAGCAGTACTTC.

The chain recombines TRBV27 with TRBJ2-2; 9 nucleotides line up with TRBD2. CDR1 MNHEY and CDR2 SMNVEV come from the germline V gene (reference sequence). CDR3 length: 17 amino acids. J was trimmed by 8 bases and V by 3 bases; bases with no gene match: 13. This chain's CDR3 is CASSLGSSGRSPGELFF. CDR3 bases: TGTGCCAGCAGTTTGGGTTCGAGCGGGAGGTCTCCAGGGGAGCTGTTTTTT.

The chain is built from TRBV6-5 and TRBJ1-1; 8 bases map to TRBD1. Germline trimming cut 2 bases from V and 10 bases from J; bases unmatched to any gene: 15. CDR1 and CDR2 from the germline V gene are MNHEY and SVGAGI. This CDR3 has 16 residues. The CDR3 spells CASSYTLTGGIRGAFF. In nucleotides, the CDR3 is TGTGCCAGCAGTTACACCCTAACAGGGGGGATCAGAGGAGCTTTCTTT.

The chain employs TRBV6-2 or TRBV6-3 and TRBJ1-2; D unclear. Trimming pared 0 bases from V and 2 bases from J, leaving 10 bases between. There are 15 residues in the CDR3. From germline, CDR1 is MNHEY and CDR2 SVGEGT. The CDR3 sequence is CASSYSVALNYGYTF. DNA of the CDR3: TGTGCCAGCAGTTACTCGGTGGCTTTAAACTATGGCTACACCTTC.

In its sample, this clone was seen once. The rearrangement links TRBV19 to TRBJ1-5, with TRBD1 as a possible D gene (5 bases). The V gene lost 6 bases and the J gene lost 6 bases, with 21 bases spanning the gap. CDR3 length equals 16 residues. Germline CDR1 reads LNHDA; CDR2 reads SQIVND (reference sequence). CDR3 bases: TGTGCCAGTAGAGGGGCCCAGGACGGCCAACGTCAGCCCCAGCATTTT. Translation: CASRGAQDGQRQPQHF.